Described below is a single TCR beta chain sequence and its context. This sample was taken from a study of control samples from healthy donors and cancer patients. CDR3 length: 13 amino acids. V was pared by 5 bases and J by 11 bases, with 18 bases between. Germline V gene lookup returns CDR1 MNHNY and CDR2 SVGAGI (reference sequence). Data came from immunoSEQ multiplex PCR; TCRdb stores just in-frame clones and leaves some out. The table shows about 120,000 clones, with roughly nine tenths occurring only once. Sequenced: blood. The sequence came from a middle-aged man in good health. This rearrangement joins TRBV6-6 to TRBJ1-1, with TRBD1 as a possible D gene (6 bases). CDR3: CASSQYRDGGAFF. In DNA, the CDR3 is TGTGCCAGCAGTCAGTACAGGGACGGCGGGGCTTTCTTT.